This TCR beta chain stems from a study of control samples from healthy donors and cancer patients. Assay: immunoSEQ multiplex PCR; the TCRdb copy retains only in-frame clones and omits some. In the table there are more than 35,000 clones, about 95% of which are singletons. Germline V lookup: CDR1 MNHNS, CDR2 SASEGT. V lost 3 bases and J lost 5, with 10 bases in between. The CDR3 totals 13 residues. This clonotype was obtained from a man between 60 and 70 years old in good health. The sample comprised blood. This sequence joins TRBV6-1 and TRBJ1-2; unclear D gene. CDR3 region: CASSERVLYGYTF. In DNA, the CDR3 is TGTGCCAGCAGTGAGAGGGTTTTGTATGGCTACACCTTC.